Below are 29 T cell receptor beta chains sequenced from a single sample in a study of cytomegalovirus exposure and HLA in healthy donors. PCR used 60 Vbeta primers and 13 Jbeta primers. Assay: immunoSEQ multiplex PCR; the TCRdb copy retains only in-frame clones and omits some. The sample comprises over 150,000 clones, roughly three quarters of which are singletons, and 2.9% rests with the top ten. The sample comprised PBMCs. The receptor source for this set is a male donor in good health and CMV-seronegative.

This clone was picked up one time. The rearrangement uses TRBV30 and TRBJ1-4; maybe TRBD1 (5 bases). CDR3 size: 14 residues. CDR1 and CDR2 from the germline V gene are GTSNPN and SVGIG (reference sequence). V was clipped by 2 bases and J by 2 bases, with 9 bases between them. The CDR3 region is CAWSQGVTNEKLFF. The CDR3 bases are TGTGCCTGGAGTCAAGGGGTTACTAATGAAAAACTGTTTTTT. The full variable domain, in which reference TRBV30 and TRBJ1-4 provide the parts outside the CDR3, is SQTIHQWPATLVQPVGSPLSLECTVEGTSNPNLYWYRQAAGRGLQLLFYSVGIGQISSEVPQNLSASRPQDRQFILSSKKLLLSDSGFYLCAWSQGVTNEKLFFGSGTQLSVL.

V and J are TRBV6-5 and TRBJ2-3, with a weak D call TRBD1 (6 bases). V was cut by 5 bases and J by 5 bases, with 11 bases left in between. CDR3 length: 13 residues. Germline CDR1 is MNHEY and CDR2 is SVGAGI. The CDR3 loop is CASSEKGVDTQYF. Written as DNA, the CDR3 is TGTGCCAGCAGTGAGAAGGGGGTAGATACGCAGTATTTT.

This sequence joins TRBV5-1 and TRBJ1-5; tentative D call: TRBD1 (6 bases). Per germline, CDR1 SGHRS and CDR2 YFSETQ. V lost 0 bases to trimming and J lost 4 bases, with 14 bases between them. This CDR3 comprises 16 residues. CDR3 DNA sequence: TGCGCCAGCAGCTTGGAAGGGGGGGGGATGAATCAGCCCCAGCATTTT. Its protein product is CASSLEGGGMNQPQHF. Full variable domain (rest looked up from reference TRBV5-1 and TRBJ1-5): KAGVTQTPRYLIKTRGQQVTLSCSPISGHRSVSWYQQTPGQGLQFLFEYFSETQRNKGNFPGRFSGRQFSNSRSEMNVSTLELGDSALYLCASSLEGGGMNQPQHFGDGTRLSIL.

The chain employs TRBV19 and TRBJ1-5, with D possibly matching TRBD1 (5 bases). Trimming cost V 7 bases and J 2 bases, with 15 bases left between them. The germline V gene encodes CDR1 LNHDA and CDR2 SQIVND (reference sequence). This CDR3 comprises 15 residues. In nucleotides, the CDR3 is TGTGCCAGTAATACCCCCGACAGACGCAATCAGCCCCAGCATTTT. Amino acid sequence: CASNTPDRRNQPQHF.

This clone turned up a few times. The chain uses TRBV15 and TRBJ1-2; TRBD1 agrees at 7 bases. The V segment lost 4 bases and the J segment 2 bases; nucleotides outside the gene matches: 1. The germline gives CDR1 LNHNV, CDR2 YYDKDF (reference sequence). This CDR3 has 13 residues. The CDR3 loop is CATSTDRNYGYTF. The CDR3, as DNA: TGTGCCACCAGCACGGACAGGAACTATGGCTACACCTTC.

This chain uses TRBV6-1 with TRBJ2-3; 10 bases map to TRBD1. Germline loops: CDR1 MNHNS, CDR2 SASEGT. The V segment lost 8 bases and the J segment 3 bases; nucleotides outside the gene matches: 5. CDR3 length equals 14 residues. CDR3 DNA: TGTGCCAGCTTCCCGGGACAGGGGACAGATACGCAGTATTTT. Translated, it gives CASFPGQGTDTQYF.

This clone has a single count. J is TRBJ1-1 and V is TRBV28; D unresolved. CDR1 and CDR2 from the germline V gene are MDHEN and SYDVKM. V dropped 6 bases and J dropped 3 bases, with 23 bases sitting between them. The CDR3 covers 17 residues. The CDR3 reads CASRSELALVRDTEAFF. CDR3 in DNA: TGTGCCAGCAGATCTGAACTAGCCCTGGTTCGGGACACTGAAGCTTTCTTT.

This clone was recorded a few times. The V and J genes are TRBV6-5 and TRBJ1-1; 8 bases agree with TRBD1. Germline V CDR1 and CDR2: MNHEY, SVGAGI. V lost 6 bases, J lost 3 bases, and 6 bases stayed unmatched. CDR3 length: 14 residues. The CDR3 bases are TGTGCCAGCAGGTCCCGGACAGGGCACACTGAAGCTTTCTTT. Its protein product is CASRSRTGHTEAFF.

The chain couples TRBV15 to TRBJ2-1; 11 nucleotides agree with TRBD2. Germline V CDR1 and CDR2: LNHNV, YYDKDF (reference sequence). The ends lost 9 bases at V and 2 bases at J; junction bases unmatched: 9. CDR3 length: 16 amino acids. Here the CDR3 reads CATAEGTSGTYNEQFF. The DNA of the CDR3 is TGTGCCACAGCAGAGGGGACTAGCGGCACCTACAATGAGCAGTTCTTC.

The CDR3 reads CASSRNRPGQDSLPYGYTF. The CDR3 coding sequence is TGTGCCAGCAGCCGAAATAGACCGGGACAGGATTCCTTACCTTATGGCTACACCTTC. J is TRBJ1-2 and V is TRBV4-2; 8 bases are shared with TRBD1. After removal of 4 bases from V and 5 bases from J, the junction contained 21 bases not matched to a gene. The germline gives CDR1 LGHNA, CDR2 YNFKEQ. The CDR3 is 19 amino acids.

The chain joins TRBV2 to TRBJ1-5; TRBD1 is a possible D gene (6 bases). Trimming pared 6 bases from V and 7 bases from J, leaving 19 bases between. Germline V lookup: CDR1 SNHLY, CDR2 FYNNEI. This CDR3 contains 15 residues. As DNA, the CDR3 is TGTGCCAGCAGCCCGGAGCAACAGGGTCTACAGCCCCAGCATTTT. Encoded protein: CASSPEQQGLQPQHF.

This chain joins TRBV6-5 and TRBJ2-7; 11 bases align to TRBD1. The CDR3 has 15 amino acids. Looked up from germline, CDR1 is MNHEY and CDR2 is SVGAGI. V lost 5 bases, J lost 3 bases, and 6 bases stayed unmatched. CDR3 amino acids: CASSPRTGGNYEQYF. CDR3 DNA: TGTGCCAGCAGTCCTCGGACAGGGGGCAACTACGAGCAGTACTTC.

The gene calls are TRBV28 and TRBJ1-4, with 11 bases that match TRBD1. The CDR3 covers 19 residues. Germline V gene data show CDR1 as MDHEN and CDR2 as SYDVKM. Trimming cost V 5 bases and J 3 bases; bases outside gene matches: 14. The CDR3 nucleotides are TGTGCCAGCAGTGGTAGGACAGGGGGCGCATTTTGGGCTAATGAAAAACTGTTTTTT. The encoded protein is CASSGRTGGAFWANEKLFF. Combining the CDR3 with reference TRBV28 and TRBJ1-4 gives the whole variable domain DVKVTQSSRYLVKRTGEKVFLECVQDMDHENMFWYRQDPGLGLRLIYFSYDVKMKEKGDIPEGYSVSREKKERFSLILESASTNQTSMYLCASSGRTGGAFWANEKLFFGSGTQLSVL.

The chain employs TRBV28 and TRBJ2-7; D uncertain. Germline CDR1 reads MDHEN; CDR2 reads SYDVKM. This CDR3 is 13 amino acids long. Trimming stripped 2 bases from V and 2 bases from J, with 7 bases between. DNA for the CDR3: TGTGCCAGCAGTTTAACAGTCCCCTACGAGCAGTACTTC. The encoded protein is CASSLTVPYEQYF.

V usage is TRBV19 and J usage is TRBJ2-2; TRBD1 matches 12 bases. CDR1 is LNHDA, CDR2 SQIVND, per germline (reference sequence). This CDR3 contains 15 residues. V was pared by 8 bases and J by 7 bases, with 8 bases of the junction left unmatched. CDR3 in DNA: TGTGCCAGTGGCCCGGGACAGGGGGCCGGCGGGGAGCTGTTTTTT. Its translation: CASGPGQGAGGELFF.

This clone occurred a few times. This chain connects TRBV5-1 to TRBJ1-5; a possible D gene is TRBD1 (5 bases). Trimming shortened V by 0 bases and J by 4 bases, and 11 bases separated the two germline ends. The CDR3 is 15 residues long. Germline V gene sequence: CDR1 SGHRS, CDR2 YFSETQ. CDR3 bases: TGCGCCAGCAGCTTGGAAGGGCGGGGGAATCAGCCCCAGCATTTT. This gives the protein CASSLEGRGNQPQHF.

The DNA of the CDR3 is TGTGCCAGCAGCTATCAACGGGGGTTCTACGAGCAGTACTTC. Its translation is CASSYQRGFYEQYF. V usage is TRBV7-9 and J usage is TRBJ2-5, with D maybe TRBD2 (6 bases). The J call is uncertain, as TRBJ2-7 better fits the DNA end. The germline gives CDR1 SEHNR, CDR2 FQNEAQ (reference sequence). The CDR3 loop spans 14 amino acids.

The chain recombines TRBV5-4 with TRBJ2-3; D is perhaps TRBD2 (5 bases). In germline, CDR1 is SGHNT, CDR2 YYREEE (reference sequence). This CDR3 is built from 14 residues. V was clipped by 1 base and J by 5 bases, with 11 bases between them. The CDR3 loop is CASSLKLTIDTQYF. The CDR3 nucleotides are TGTGCCAGCAGCTTGAAGTTGACTATAGATACGCAGTATTTT.

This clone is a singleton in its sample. CDR3 DNA sequence: TGTGCCAGCATTCGGACTAGCGGACACAATGAGCAGTTCTTC. It is translated as CASIRTSGHNEQFF. V gene TRBV6-6 combines with J gene TRBJ2-1; 10 nucleotides match TRBD2. With V trimmed by 7 bases and J by 5 bases, 5 bases remained unmatched. CDR1 and CDR2 (germline): MNHNY, SVGAGI (reference sequence). CDR3 size: 14 residues.

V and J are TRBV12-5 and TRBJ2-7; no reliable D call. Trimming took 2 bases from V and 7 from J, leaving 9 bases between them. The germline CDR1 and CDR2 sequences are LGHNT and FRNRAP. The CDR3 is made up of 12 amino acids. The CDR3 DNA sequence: TGTGCTAGTGGTTTGTTGGTACGGGAGCAGTACTTC. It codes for CASGLLVREQYF.

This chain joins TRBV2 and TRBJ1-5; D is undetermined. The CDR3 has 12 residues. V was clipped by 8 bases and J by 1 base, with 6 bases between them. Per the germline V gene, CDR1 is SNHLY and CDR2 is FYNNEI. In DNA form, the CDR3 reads TGTGCCAGCGGGAGGAGCAATCAGCCCCAGCATTTT. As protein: CASGRSNQPQHF. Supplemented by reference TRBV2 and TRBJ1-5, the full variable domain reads EPEVTQTPSHQVTQMGQEVILRCVPISNHLYFYWYRQILGQKVEFLVSFYNNEISEKSEIFDDQFSVERPDGSNFTLKIRSTKLEDSAMYFCASGRSNQPQHFGDGTRLSIL.

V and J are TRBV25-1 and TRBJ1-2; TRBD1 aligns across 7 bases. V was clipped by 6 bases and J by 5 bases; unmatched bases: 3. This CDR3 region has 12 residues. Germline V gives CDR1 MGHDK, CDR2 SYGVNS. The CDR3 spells CASRTGTYGYTF. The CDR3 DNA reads TGTGCCAGCAGGACAGGGACTTATGGCTACACCTTC.

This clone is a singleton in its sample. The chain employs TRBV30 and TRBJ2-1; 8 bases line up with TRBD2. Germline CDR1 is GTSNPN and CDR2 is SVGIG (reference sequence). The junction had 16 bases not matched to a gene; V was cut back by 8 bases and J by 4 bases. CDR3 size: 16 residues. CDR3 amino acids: CAGSLAGTPLYNEQFF. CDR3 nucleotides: TGTGCCGGGTCCCTAGCGGGTACACCGTTATACAATGAGCAGTTCTTC.

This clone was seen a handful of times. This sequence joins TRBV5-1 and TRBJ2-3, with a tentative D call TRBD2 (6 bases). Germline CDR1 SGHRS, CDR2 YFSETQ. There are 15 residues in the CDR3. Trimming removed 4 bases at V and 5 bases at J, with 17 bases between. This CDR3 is CASSRREWGEDTQYF. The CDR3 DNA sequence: TGCGCCAGCAGCCGCCGGGAGTGGGGGGAAGATACGCAGTATTTT.

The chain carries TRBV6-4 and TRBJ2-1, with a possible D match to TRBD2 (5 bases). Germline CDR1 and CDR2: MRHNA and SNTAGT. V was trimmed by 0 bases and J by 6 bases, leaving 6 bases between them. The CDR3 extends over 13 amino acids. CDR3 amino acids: CASSDSGVNEQFF. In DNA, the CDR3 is TGTGCCAGCAGTGACTCGGGAGTCAATGAGCAGTTCTTC.

The CDR3 is CASSPTGLAGDEQYF. CDR3 bases: TGTGCCAGCAGTCCTACTGGACTAGCGGGAGACGAGCAGTACTTC. This chain uses TRBV7-9 with TRBJ2-5, with TRBD2 matching 13 bases. The J call may be faulty, since TRBJ2-7 better matches the DNA end. Looked up from germline, CDR1 is SEHNR and CDR2 is FQNEAQ (reference sequence). The CDR3 runs 15 residues.

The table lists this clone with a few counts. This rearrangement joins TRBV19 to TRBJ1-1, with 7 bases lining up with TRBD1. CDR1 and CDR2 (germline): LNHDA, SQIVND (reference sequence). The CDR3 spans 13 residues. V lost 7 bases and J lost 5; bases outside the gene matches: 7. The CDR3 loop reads CASNRQGGTEAFF. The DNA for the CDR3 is TGTGCCAGTAATAGACAGGGAGGTACTGAAGCTTTCTTT. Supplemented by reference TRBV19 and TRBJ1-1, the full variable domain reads DGGITQSPKYLFRKEGQNVTLSCEQNLNHDAMYWYRQDPGQGLRLIYYSQIVNDFQKGDIAEGYSVSREKKESFPLTVTSAQKNPTAFYLCASNRQGGTEAFFGQGTRLTVV.

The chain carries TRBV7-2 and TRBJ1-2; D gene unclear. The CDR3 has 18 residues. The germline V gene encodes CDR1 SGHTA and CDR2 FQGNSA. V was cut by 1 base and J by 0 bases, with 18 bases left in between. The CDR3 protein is CASSLGARRGIANYGYTF. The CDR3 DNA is TGTGCCAGCAGCTTAGGTGCCCGGCGGGGTATTGCTAACTATGGCTACACCTTC.

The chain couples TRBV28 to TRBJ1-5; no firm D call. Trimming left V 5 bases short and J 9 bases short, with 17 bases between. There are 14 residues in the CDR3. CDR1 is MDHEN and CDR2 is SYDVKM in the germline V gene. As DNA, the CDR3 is TGTGCCAGCAGTAGGATCCCGGAGGTGTTGCCCCAGCATTTT. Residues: CASSRIPEVLPQHF. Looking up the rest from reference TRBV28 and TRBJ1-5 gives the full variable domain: DVKVTQSSRYLVKRTGEKVFLECVQDMDHENMFWYRQDPGLGLRLIYFSYDVKMKEKGDIPEGYSVSREKKERFSLILESASTNQTSMYLCASSRIPEVLPQHFGDGTRLSIL.